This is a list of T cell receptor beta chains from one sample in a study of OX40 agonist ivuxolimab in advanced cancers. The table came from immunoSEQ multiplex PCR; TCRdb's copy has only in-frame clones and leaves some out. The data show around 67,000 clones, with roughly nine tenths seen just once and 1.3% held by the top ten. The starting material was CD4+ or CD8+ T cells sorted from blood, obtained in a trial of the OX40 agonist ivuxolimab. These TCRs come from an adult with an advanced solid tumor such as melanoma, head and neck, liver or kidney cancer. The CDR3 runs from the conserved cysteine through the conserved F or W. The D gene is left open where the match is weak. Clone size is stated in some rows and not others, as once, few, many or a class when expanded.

CASSADGYGYTF,TGTGCCAGCAGTGCAGACGGCTATGGCTACACCTTC,.,.,TRBJ1-2,TRBV6-5
CASSTGLTDTQYF,TGTGCCAGCAGCACAGGACTTACAGATACGCAGTATTTT,.,.,TRBJ2-3,TRBV5-4
CASSQVTPNQPQHF,TGCGCCAGCAGCCAAGTTACACCCAATCAGCCCCAGCATTTT,few,.,TRBJ1-5,TRBV4-1
CASSPRAGGYTGELFF,TGTGCCAGCAGCCCCCGGGCGGGCGGGTACACCGGGGAGCTGTTTTTT,once,.,TRBJ2-2,TRBV7-2
CASSLWTGDSGNTIYF,TGTGCCAGCAGTTTATGGACCGGAGACTCTGGAAACACCATATATTTT,.,.,TRBJ1-3,TRBV28
CASTPLWGPDNEQFF,TGTGCCAGCACTCCGTTGTGGGGTCCGGACAATGAGCAGTTCTTC,.,.,TRBJ2-1,TRBV6-1
CASSVDRGRDEQYF,TGCGCCAGCAGTGTAGACAGGGGGCGGGACGAGCAGTACTTC,few,TRBD1,TRBJ2-7,TRBV5-1
CASSYAGRTTFF,TGTGCCAGCAGTTACGCAGGGAGGACGACTTTCTTT,few,.,TRBJ1-1,TRBV6-5
CASGSNEQFF,TGTGCCAGCGGATCCAATGAGCAGTTCTTC,.,.,TRBJ2-1,TRBV6-5
CASSGRRQSVQYF,TGTGCCAGCAGCGGCCGGCGACAGTCGGTCCAGTACTTC,.,.,TRBJ2-7,TRBV9
CASSLSGGALYNEQFF,TGTGCCAGCAGTTTATCAGGGGGGGCCCTTTACAATGAGCAGTTCTTC,.,.,TRBJ2-1,TRBV27
CASHNRGYHNEQFF,TGTGCCAGCCATAATCGGGGGTACCACAATGAGCAGTTCTTC,.,.,TRBJ2-1,TRBV5-8
CASRGGLAVYEQYF,TGTGCCAGCAGGGGGGGCCTAGCGGTCTACGAGCAGTACTTC,.,.,TRBJ2-7,TRBV7-2
CASSVGGLSYNEQFF,TGTGCCAGCAGCGTCGGGGGGCTCTCCTACAATGAGCAGTTCTTC,.,.,TRBJ2-1,TRBV9
CASSIVSDTQYF,TGTGCCAGTAGTATAGTTTCAGATACGCAGTATTTT,.,.,TRBJ2-3,TRBV19
CASSIGGNAEAFF,TGTGCCAGCAGTATAGGGGGAAACGCTGAAGCTTTCTTT,.,.,TRBJ1-1,TRBV28
CSTLTGTGYEQYF,TGCAGCACCCTGACAGGGACGGGCTACGAGCAGTACTTC,.,TRBD1,TRBJ2-7,TRBV29-1
CASSLVGTRTGSSEQYF,TGTGCCAGCAGCTTAGTAGGGACGAGGACAGGGTCAAGCGAGCAGTACTTC,.,TRBD1,TRBJ2-7,TRBV7-2
CASSLTPRDTQYF,TGTGCCAGCAGCTTAACCCCACGGGATACGCAGTATTTT,.,.,TRBJ2-3,TRBV7-3
CASSRQGARGMANTEAFF,TGTGCCAGCAGCAGACAGGGGGCTCGAGGAATGGCGAACACTGAAGCTTTCTTT,.,TRBD1,TRBJ1-1,TRBV9
CASSLPPDEQYF,TGTGCCAGCTCCCTACCCCCCGACGAGCAGTACTTC,.,.,TRBJ2-7,TRBV18
CASSGQDPYNEQFF,TGTGCCAGCAGTGGACAGGACCCCTACAATGAGCAGTTCTTC,.,.,TRBJ2-1,TRBV6-1
CASSLGGYLYNEQFF,TGTGCCAGCAGTTTAGGGGGTTACTTGTACAATGAGCAGTTCTTC,.,.,TRBJ2-1,TRBV28
CASSEDRQIQETQYF,TGTGCCAGCAGTGAAGACAGGCAGATCCAAGAGACCCAGTACTTC,.,.,TRBJ2-5,TRBV2
CASSIGDTQYF,TGTGCCAGTAGTATCGGGGATACGCAGTATTTT,few,.,TRBJ2-3,TRBV19
CASSLLTLNYGYTF,TGTGCCAGCAGCCTGCTGACCCTCAACTATGGCTACACCTTC,.,.,TRBJ1-2,TRBV28
CASSSAGGWGEQFF,TGTGCCAGCAGCTCCGCGGGGGGATGGGGTGAGCAGTTCTTC,.,TRBD2,TRBJ2-1,TRBV7-9
CASSPGQGTTVDEQFF,TGTGCCAGCAGTCCGGGACAGGGAACCACGGTCGATGAGCAGTTCTTC,.,TRBD1,TRBJ2-1,TRBV2
CASSEMGLSTDTQYF,TGTGCCAGCAGTGAAATGGGACTGAGCACAGATACGCAGTATTTT,.,.,TRBJ2-3,TRBV2
CASSRSGTGAFYGYTF,TGTGCCAGCAGTCGATCCGGGACAGGAGCTTTCTATGGCTACACCTTC,.,TRBD1,TRBJ1-2,TRBV13
CASSFMGLTGELFF,TGTGCCAGCAGTTTTATGGGTCTCACCGGGGAGCTGTTTTTT,.,.,TRBJ2-2,TRBV27
CASSQDPAAYNEQFF,TGCGCCAGCAGCCAAGATCCAGCGGCATACAATGAGCAGTTCTTC,once,.,TRBJ2-1,TRBV11-2
CASSPQQGDEQYF,TGTGCCAGCTCACCGCAGCAGGGCGACGAGCAGTACTTC,.,.,TRBJ2-7,TRBV18
CASSLGPGSYNEQFF,TGCGCCAGCAGCTTGGGACCTGGGAGTTACAATGAGCAGTTCTTC,.,.,TRBJ2-1,TRBV5-1
CAISPGEQETQYF,TGTGCCATCAGTCCGGGGGAGCAAGAGACCCAGTACTTC,.,.,TRBJ2-5,TRBV10-3
CASSLAGVLSGNTIYF,TGTGCCAGCAGTTTAGCGGGCGTTCTCTCTGGAAACACCATATATTTT,.,.,TRBJ1-3,TRBV28